This paragraph covers one TCR beta chain sequence. Assay used: immunoSEQ multiplex PCR; TCRdb lists only in-frame clones, some missing. Found here are around 2,000,000 clones, approximately 95% of them singletons; the top ten hold roughly 0.13%. These data belong to a study of shared clonotypes between healthy human individuals. Both subsets, CD45RA+ naive and CD45RA-negative memory, were split from the CD4+ cells. This clonotype was obtained from a man between 18 and 29 years old in good health. Sequencing was carried out using naive CD4+ T cells sorted from blood. Subset in this sample: CD45RA+ positively selected.

CDR3 sequence (DNA): TGCAGCGTTAGCGGGGAAACCACCGGGGAGCTGTTTTTT. As protein: CSVSGETTGELFF. The chain carries TRBV29-1 and TRBJ2-2; TRBD2 agrees at 7 bases. Looked up from germline, CDR1 is SQVTM and CDR2 is ANQGSEA. This CDR3 has 13 residues. Unmatched junction bases numbered 4, after V lost 5 bases and J lost 4 bases.